In its sample, the clone carrying this TCR beta chain was seen once. This specimen comes from a study of shared clonotypes between healthy human individuals. The CDR3 covers 13 residues. V gave up 6 bases and J gave up 4 bases, with 13 bases separating them. Germline CDR1 reads MNHNS; CDR2 reads SASEGT. Data came from immunoSEQ multiplex PCR; TCRdb stores just in-frame clones and leaves some out. The sample has roughly 2.2 million clones; approximately 95% are singletons. The receptor comes from a man younger than 35 in good health. Some clones in this sample may be carry-over from other donors' samples. The chain uses TRBV6-1 and TRBJ2-7, with a tentative D call TRBD2 (6 bases). The specimen was naive CD4+ T cells from PBMCs. Subset reported: CD45RA+ positively selected. The CDR3: CASRRDFPYEQYF. The CDR3, as DNA: TGTGCCAGCAGAAGGGACTTCCCATACGAGCAGTACTTC.